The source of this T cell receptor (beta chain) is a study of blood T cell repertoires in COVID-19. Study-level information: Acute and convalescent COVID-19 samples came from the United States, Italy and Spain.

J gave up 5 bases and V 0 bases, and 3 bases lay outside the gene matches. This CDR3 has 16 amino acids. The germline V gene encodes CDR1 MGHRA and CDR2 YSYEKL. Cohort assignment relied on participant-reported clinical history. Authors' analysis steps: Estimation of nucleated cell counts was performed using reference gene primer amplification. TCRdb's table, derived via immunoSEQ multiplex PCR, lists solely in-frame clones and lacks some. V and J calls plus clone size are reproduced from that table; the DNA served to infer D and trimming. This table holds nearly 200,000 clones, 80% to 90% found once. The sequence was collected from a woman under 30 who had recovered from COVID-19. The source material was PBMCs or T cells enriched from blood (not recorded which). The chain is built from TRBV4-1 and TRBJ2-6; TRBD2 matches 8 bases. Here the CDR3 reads CASSQELAEWANVLTF. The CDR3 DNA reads TGCGCCAGCAGCCAAGAACTAGCGGAGTGGGCCAACGTCCTGACTTTC.